This record covers a single TCR beta chain. Sequenced by immunoSEQ multiplex PCR; TCRdb stores in-frame clones only, minus some. Of over 50,000 clones listed, about 93% are singletons. This specimen belongs to a study of OX40 agonist ivuxolimab in advanced cancers. At the level of the study: Two cutaneous melanoma patients and one hepatocellular carcinoma patient, three in all, had partial responses.

Germline CDR1 reads SGDLS; CDR2 reads YYNGEE. This CDR3 has 13 amino acids. V was shortened by 6 bases and J by 4 bases, with 12 bases between the two germline ends. This sequence joins TRBV9 and TRBJ2-3, with D possibly matching TRBD1 (6 bases). The source of this sequence is an adult with an advanced solid tumor such as melanoma, head and neck, liver or kidney cancer. Here the sequenced sample was CD4+ or CD8+ T cells sorted from blood, taken in a trial of the OX40 agonist ivuxolimab. The CDR3 here is CASMAGEADTQYF. As DNA, the CDR3 is TGTGCCAGCATGGCAGGGGAAGCAGATACGCAGTATTTT.